This T cell receptor (beta chain) was identified during a study of T cell clonotyping in hematopoietic cell transplantation (dated by TCRdb to the early 2020s). Notes on the research overall: A total of fewer than 150 blood samples were gathered in the study from 35 consecutive transplant recipients along with their related donors. Patients were recruited between late 2015 and 2017 and followed until late 2020 or death. Results and caveats for the whole study, not just this receptor: After transplant, TCR diversity in recipients dropped, and pathologically expanded clonotypes climbed progressively between day 30 and day 180. The sample size was limited, and because cells were not sorted, the contributions of CD4 and CD8 repertoires could not be separated. Donor and pretransplant recipient Inverse Simpson Index values predicted broader posttransplant TCR repertoire diversity. Just a small fraction of recipient repertoires overlapped with donor repertoires, and more than 95% appeared de novo at the given depth.

From the germline V gene, CDR1 is MNHEY and CDR2 is SVGAGI. V sheds 1 base and J sheds 6 bases, leaving 10 bases between their ends. The CDR3 sequence holds 13 residues, the cysteine and phenylalanine included. Only the CDR3 portion is preserved as DNA: 39 bases, with reading frame beginning at the first base. With the immunoSEQ assay, which is a bias-controlled multiplex PCR relying on V- and J-specific primers, TCR beta CDR3 regions were amplified from genomic DNA. A second PCR step added a proprietary barcode and Illumina adapter sequences to the CDR3 amplicons. An Illumina MiSeq instrument was used to sequence the CDR3 libraries. For the original study's pipeline: Export and quality control were handled in immunoSEQ Analyzer 3.0, while downstream analyses relied on R Bioconductor and Immunarch. Repertoire metrics were calculated using only productive rearrangements within the normalized downsampled data set. Clonotypes larger than 5 templates in the normalized cohort were defined as pathologically expanded. The Inverse Simpson Index served as the measure of repertoire diversity. To capture all clonotypes, the CMV-specificity analyses were run on the non-normalized data set. TCRdb took this table from immuneACCESS and kept in-frame rearrangements with V and J called. Such tables lack part of the clones; where checked against another copy, unresolved V genes explain under half of the gap, and the rest is unexplained. That table furnishes V, J and clone size, whereas the DNA furnished D and trimming. In this sample the table shows under 15,000 clones, about 93% of which occur a single time. In total, the top ten clones hold around 1.3% of the sample.

Blood samples for TCR beta sequencing were given by related transplant donors. Using Nuclei Lysis Solution, genomic DNA was extracted from unfractionated peripheral blood mononuclear cells that were either fresh or cryopreserved. This clone was observed a single time. The clone's antigen remains unknown. Base-call qualities are not available, and no considerably larger clone is one nucleotide away. The sequence came from a man aged 25-45 years in good health. Some clones in this sample may be carry-over from other donors' samples. This sequence uses TRBV6-5 and TRBJ2-7; possibly the D gene is TRBD1, per 6 matching bases. The sequenced material came from peripheral blood mononuclear cells. The CDR3 has the sequence CASSYWGPGEQYF. The DNA sequence reads TGTGCCAGCAGTTACTGGGGGCCAGGCGAGCAGTACTTC.